The source of this T cell receptor beta chain is a study of T cell responses to AZD1222 COVID-19 vaccine. Study-wide findings and caveats: Close to half of all spike-specific TCRs reportedly target regions of the variants that are unmutated. The repertoires were collected only after the peak T cell response. Dominant at 160-218 and 743-854, vaccine-associated CD4 TCRs also spanned spike.

Repertoires were generated with immunoSEQ multiplex PCR, while TCRdb's copy carries only in-frame clones and drops some. Of about 180,000 clones detected, 90% to 95% appear once; the ten largest clones hold roughly 1%. CDR3 size: 13 residues. The V gene's germline CDR1 is LGHDT and CDR2 YNNKEL (reference sequence). V lost 3 bases and J lost 6; bases outside the gene matches: 3. About this clone: Its antigen remains unknown.

The chain has TRBV3-1 (or the pseudogene TRBV3-2) and TRBJ2-7, with TRBD2 matching 9 bases. This material consisted of peripheral blood, taken 28 days after the second dose of the MenACWY control vaccine. The TCR was taken from an adult who received the MenACWY meningococcal vaccine as a control. The CDR3 loop is CASSHNSGGEQYF. Written as DNA, the CDR3 is TGTGCCAGCAGCCATAATAGCGGGGGCGAGCAGTACTTC.